The 10 T cell receptor beta chains given below trace back to one sample, sequenced in a study of cytomegalovirus exposure and HLA in healthy donors. With 60 Vbeta and 13 Jbeta primers, the PCR was carried out. Assay used: immunoSEQ multiplex PCR; TCRdb lists only in-frame clones, some missing. The table has approximately 200,000 clones, roughly 75% seen once. Sequences were obtained from PBMCs. The receptors were gathered from a man younger than 45 in good health and CMV-seropositive.

The rearrangement joins TRBV7-2 to TRBJ2-5; TRBD2 matches at 8 bases. Germline loops: CDR1 SGHTA, CDR2 FQGNSA. This CDR3 has 14 amino acids. Trimming at V came to 10 bases and at J to 0 bases, leaving 7 bases not matched to a gene. CDR3 sequence reads: CATKPTSDQETQYF. DNA for the CDR3: TGTGCCACCAAACCGACTAGCGACCAAGAGACCCAGTACTTC.

The chain has TRBV15 and TRBJ1-2; possibly TRBD1 for D (5 bases). Germline CDR1 and CDR2: LNHNV and YYDKDF (reference sequence). V was pared by 0 bases and J by 8 bases, with 13 bases between. The CDR3 contains 14 residues. CDR3 protein: CATSREPNRGGYTF. The CDR3, as DNA: TGTGCCACCAGCAGAGAACCCAATAGGGGCGGCTACACCTTC.

The chain combines TRBV2 with TRBJ1-1, with D perhaps TRBD1 (5 bases). Deletions cut 2 bases from V and 4 bases from J, with 17 bases between. The CDR3 consists of 16 residues. Germline V lookup: CDR1 SNHLY, CDR2 FYNNEI. Here the CDR3 reads CASSEQLRGGGTEAFF. DNA of the CDR3: TGTGCCAGCAGTGAACAATTGAGGGGAGGTGGCACTGAAGCTTTCTTT.

This clone occurred a few times. The DNA of the CDR3 is TGTGCCAGCAGCTCCGCCGGAGACCAGCATTTT. Translating gives CASSSAGDQHF. The chain employs TRBV7-2 and TRBJ1-5; D not certain. V lost 4 bases and J 12 bases, leaving 10 bases between the germline ends. The CDR3 extends over 11 amino acids. Germline V gene lookup returns CDR1 SGHTA and CDR2 FQGNSA.

This clone came up once. The conserved phenylalanine or tryptophan normally closing the CDR3 is absent here, so this likely arose from a read error. The chain uses TRBV5-4 and TRBJ2-7; 9 positions agree with TRBD2. This CDR3 has 13 amino acids. The germline V gene encodes CDR1 SGHNT and CDR2 YYREEE (reference sequence). V lost 2 bases to trimming and J lost 5 bases; unmatched junction nucleotides: 2. CDR3 bases: TGTGCCAGCAGCTTAGCGGGAGGTGACGAGCAGTACTCC. It yields the protein CASSLAGGDEQYS.

The chain has TRBV28 and TRBJ2-7; 8 bases match TRBD1. With 8 bases clipped from V and 3 bases from J, the junction kept 3 bases outside the gene matches. CDR1 MDHEN and CDR2 SYDVKM come from the germline V gene. CDR3 size: 12 residues. CDR3 DNA: TGTGCCAGCGTTACAGGGGGCTACGAGCAGTACTTC. This translates into CASVTGGYEQYF.

This clone has a handful of counts. This chain joins TRBV7-6 and TRBJ2-6; tentatively, D is TRBD1 (6 bases). Germline CDR1 and CDR2: SGHVS and FNYEAQ. The V end was cut by 5 bases, the J end by 3 bases, with 17 bases between. CDR3 size: 17 residues. This chain's CDR3 is CASSNDRLLGGANVLTF. DNA of the CDR3: TGTGCCAGCAGCAATGACAGGCTACTGGGTGGGGCCAACGTCCTGACTTTC.

The V gene is TRBV27, the J gene TRBJ2-7; 9 nucleotides align to TRBD1. Germline V gene data show CDR1 as MNHEY and CDR2 as SMNVEV (reference sequence). V was pared by 5 bases and J by 3 bases, with 8 bases of the junction left unmatched. There are 15 residues in the CDR3. CDR3 loop: CASSPQQGANYEQYF. The CDR3, as DNA: TGTGCCAGCAGTCCCCAACAGGGGGCAAACTACGAGCAGTACTTC.

This sequence joins TRBV5-4 and TRBJ2-7, with a possible D match to TRBD1 (5 bases). Trimming shortened V by 4 bases and J by 5 bases, and 19 bases separated the two germline ends. Germline V lookup: CDR1 SGHNT, CDR2 YYREEE (reference sequence). The CDR3 spans 15 residues. The CDR3 DNA sequence: TGTGCCAGCAGCCGCTCCCCTGGGGCATGGGACGAGCAGTACTTC. It is translated as CASSRSPGAWDEQYF.

A few counts support this clone. The rearrangement links TRBV5-1 to TRBJ2-2, with D unresolved. The germline V gene has CDR1 SGHRS and CDR2 YFSETQ. This CDR3 spans 14 amino acids. V lost 5 bases to trimming and J lost 4 bases, with 12 bases between them. In DNA form, the CDR3 reads TGCGCCAGCAGTCCCCACAGAGCCACCGGGGAGCTGTTTTTT. Encoded protein: CASSPHRATGELFF.